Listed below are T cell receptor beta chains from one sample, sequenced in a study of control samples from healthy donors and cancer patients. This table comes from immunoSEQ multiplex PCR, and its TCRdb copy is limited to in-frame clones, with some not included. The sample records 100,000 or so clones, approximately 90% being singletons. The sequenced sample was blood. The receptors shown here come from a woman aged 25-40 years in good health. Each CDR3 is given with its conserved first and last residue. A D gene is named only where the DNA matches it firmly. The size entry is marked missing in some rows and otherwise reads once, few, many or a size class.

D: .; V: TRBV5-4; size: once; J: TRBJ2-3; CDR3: CASSRGRRDPIPDTQYF; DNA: TGTGCCAGCAGCCGTGGTAGGCGGGACCCCATACCAGATACGCAGTATTTT
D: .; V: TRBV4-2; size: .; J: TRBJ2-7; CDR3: CASSQEGPELDYEQYF; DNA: TGTGCCAGCAGCCAAGAAGGTCCGGAACTAGACTACGAGCAGTACTTC
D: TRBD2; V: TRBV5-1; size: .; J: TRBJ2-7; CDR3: CASSAGTSVAYEQYF; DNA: TGCGCCAGCAGCGCCGGGACTAGCGTTGCCTACGAGCAGTACTTC
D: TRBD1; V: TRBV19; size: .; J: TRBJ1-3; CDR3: CASSPRQGNVGGDNTIYF; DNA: TGTGCCAGTAGTCCACGACAGGGAAACGTAGGTGGTGATAACACCATATATTTT
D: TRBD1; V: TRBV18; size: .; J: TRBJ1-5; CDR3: CASSPPPGQGGQPQHF; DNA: TGTGCCAGCTCACCGCCTCCGGGACAGGGCGGTCAGCCCCAGCATTTT
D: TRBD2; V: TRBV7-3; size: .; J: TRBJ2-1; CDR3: CASSLTSGPSSYNEQFF; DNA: TGTGCCAGCAGCCTTACTAGCGGACCGAGCTCCTACAATGAGCAGTTCTTC
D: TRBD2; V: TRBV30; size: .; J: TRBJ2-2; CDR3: CAWSRRGIPGELFF; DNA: TGTGCCTGGAGTCGGCGGGGGATCCCCGGGGAGCTGTTTTTT
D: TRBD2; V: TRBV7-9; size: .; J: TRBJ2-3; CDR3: CASSPRGLVGTDTQYF; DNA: TGTGCCAGCAGCCCTCGGGGACTAGTGGGTACAGATACGCAGTATTTT
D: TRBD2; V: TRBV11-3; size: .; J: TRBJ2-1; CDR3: CASSRTRTSGGYNEQFF; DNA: TGTGCCAGCAGCCGTACCCGGACTAGCGGGGGGTACAATGAGCAGTTCTTC
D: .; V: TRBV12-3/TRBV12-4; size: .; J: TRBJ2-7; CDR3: CASSLGTTYEQYF; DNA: TGTGCCAGCAGTTTAGGGACAACCTACGAGCAGTACTTC
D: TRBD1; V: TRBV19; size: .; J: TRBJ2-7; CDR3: CASSIGVTGGRNEQYF; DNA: TGTGCCAGTAGTATAGGGGTGACAGGGGGTAGGAACGAGCAGTACTTC
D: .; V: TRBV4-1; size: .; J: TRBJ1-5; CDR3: CASSQDSAGNQPQHF; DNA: TGCGCCAGCAGCCAAGATTCAGCAGGGAATCAGCCCCAGCATTTT
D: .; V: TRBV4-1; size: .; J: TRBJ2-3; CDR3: CASSQERDRGTDTQYF; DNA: TGCGCCAGCAGCCAAGAAAGGGATAGGGGCACAGATACGCAGTATTTT
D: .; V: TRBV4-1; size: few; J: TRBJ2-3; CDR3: CASSQEGSGRMGDTQYF; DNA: TGCGCCAGCAGCCAAGAAGGAAGTGGGCGGATGGGGGATACGCAGTATTTT
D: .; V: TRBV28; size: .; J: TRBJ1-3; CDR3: CASSGGHSGNTIYF; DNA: TGTGCCAGCAGCGGGGGGCACTCTGGAAACACCATATATTTT
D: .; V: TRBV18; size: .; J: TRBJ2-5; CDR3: CASSPRILQGGETQYF; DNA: TGTGCCAGCTCACCACGGATCCTGCAGGGAGGAGAGACCCAGTACTTC
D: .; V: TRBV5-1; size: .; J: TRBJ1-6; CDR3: CASSPGTQNSPLHF; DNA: TGCGCCAGCAGCCCTGGGACGCAGAATTCACCCCTCCACTTT